The rows below give T cell receptor beta chains drawn from one sample of a study of blood T cell repertoires in COVID-19. Sequencing used immunoSEQ multiplex PCR; TCRdb keeps in-frame clones, though not all of them. The sample lists 150,000 to 200,000 clones, roughly 86% occurring once. Sequences were obtained from PBMCs or T cells enriched from blood (not recorded which). These receptors were taken from a woman aged 40 to 55 in a cohort exposed to, infected with or recovered from COVID-19 (not recorded which). Both conserved end residues are part of each CDR3. D genes are given only for firm matches. Some rows have no size entry. The others give once, few or many, or a class for an expanded clone.

TRBJ2-7 NA NA TRBV7-8 CASSLDGEYEQYF TGTGCCAGCAGCTTAGATGGGGAGTACGAGCAGTACTTC
TRBJ2-1 NA NA TRBV27 CASSPRLEGTEQFF TGTGCCAGCAGTCCCCGACTAGAGGGCACTGAGCAGTTCTTC
TRBJ1-1 NA NA TRBV11-3 CASSLGTAGETFF TGTGCCAGCAGCTTAGGTACGGCAGGGGAAACTTTCTTT
TRBJ2-7 NA NA TRBV7-2 CASSLEWRGGSYEQYF TGTGCCAGCAGCTTAGAGTGGCGGGGAGGTTCCTACGAGCAGTACTTC
TRBJ1-5 NA NA TRBV27 CASSLAGQRGNQPQHF TGTGCCAGCAGTTTGGCGGGGCAGCGGGGCAATCAGCCCCAGCATTTT
TRBJ2-3 NA TRBD2 TRBV4-3 CASSQAPASGWPTSTDTQYF TGCGCCAGCAGCCAAGCCCCGGCTAGCGGGTGGCCTACTAGCACAGATACGCAGTATTTT
TRBJ1-5 NA TRBD1 TRBV5-6 CASSFWRDRGRNQPQHF TGTGCCAGCAGCTTTTGGCGTGACAGGGGACGCAATCAGCCCCAGCATTTT
TRBJ2-7 once TRBD2 TRBV6-5 CATNRLAGGYEQYF TGTGCCACCAACCGACTAGCGGGGGGCTACGAGCAGTACTTC
TRBJ1-2 NA NA TRBV19 CASSIRKTGLNGYTF TGTGCCAGTAGTATCCGGAAGACAGGACTTAATGGCTACACCTTC
TRBJ1-2 NA TRBD1 TRBV19 CASSIDLGRGKGQSPGLPNYGYTF TGTGCCAGTAGTATAGATCTTGGCCGAGGAAAGGGACAGTCACCCGGCCTTCCCAACTATGGCTACACCTTC
TRBJ2-2 many NA TRBV6-2/TRBV6-3 CASSYSPENLRPGELFF TGTGCCAGCAGTTACTCGCCGGAGAACCTTCGTCCCGGGGAGCTGTTTTTT
TRBJ2-7 NA TRBD1 TRBV18 CASSPRDRPYEQYF TGTGCCAGCTCACCTAGGGACAGGCCCTACGAGCAGTACTTC
TRBJ1-2 NA TRBD1 TRBV28 CASRNRDSTNYGYTF TGTGCCAGCAGAAACCGGGACAGCACTAACTATGGCTACACCTTC
TRBJ2-3 NA TRBD2 TRBV7-9 CASSPGPAGGYTDTQYF TGTGCCAGCAGCCCCGGTCCAGCGGGGGGCTACACAGATACGCAGTATTTT
TRBJ1-1 NA TRBD1 TRBV3-1/TRBV3-2 CASSPRTGRESTEAFF TGTGCCAGCAGCCCCCGGACAGGGCGGGAGAGCACTGAAGCTTTCTTT
TRBJ2-5 NA NA TRBV28 CASSSPARTSQETQYF TGTGCCAGCAGTTCCCCCGCTAGGACATCTCAAGAGACCCAGTACTTC
TRBJ1-1 NA TRBD1 TRBV28 CASSLLSVGQRNTEAFF TGTGCCAGCAGTTTACTTTCGGTGGGACAGAGAAACACTGAAGCTTTCTTT
TRBJ2-7 few NA TRBV9 CASSVSGRDYEQYF TGTGCCAGCAGCGTATCGGGCAGGGACTACGAGCAGTACTTC
TRBJ2-7 NA TRBD1 TRBV11-3 CASRATGGISSYEQYF TGTGCCAGCAGGGCTACAGGGGGCATATCCTCCTACGAGCAGTACTTC
TRBJ2-3 NA TRBD1 TRBV6-1 CASSEGEGADTQYF TGTGCCAGCAGTGAAGGTGAGGGGGCGGATACGCAGTATTTT
TRBJ2-2 once NA TRBV10-3 CAIGVIWGANTGELFF TGTGCCATCGGGGTTATTTGGGGGGCGAACACCGGGGAGCTGTTTTTT
TRBJ1-1 NA TRBD1 TRBV10-3 CATVDRGLETEAFF TGTGCCACCGTGGACAGGGGGCTGGAAACTGAAGCTTTCTTT
TRBJ1-5 NA TRBD1 TRBV5-4 CASSFKEQGGDQPQHF TGTGCCAGCAGCTTCAAGGAACAGGGGGGCGATCAGCCCCAGCATTTT
TRBJ1-6 NA NA TRBV3-1/TRBV3-2 CASSPPTGFNSPLHF TGTGCCAGCAGCCCCCCTACAGGGTTCAATTCACCCCTCCACTTT
TRBJ1-5 NA TRBD1 TRBV5-6 CASSRRTGGVGNQPQHF TGTGCCAGCAGCAGACGGACAGGGGGAGTAGGCAATCAGCCCCAGCATTTT
TRBJ1-2 NA TRBD1 TRBV25-1 CASTKQGFGYTF TGTGCCAGCACTAAACAGGGGTTTGGCTACACCTTC
TRBJ2-2 once TRBD1 TRBV7-8 CASSSAGGVTGELFF TGTGCCAGCAGCTCCGCAGGGGGAGTCACCGGGGAGCTGTTTTTT
TRBJ1-2 NA NA TRBV21-1 CASSTRVAGKDYGYTF TGTGCCAGCAGCACCCGGGTGGCAGGGAAAGACTATGGCTACACCTTC
TRBJ1-3 NA TRBD1 TRBV13 CASSLGTVGNTIYF TGTGCCAGCAGCTTGGGGACAGTTGGAAACACCATATATTTT
TRBJ2-7 NA NA TRBV5-5 CASSEEQEIYHYRQYF TGTGCCAGCAGCGAAGAACAGGAGATTTACCATTATCGGCAGTACTTC
TRBJ2-2 NA TRBD2 TRBV4-1 CASSQRLAGGHNTGELFF TGCGCCAGCAGCCAAAGACTAGCGGGGGGGCATAACACCGGGGAGCTGTTTTTT
TRBJ1-1 NA NA TRBV2 CASTGGPEAFF TGTGCCAGCACCGGAGGGCCTGAAGCTTTCTTT
TRBJ2-7 once TRBD2 TRBV27 CASSPATSGAYEQYF TGTGCCAGCAGCCCAGCGACTAGCGGGGCCTACGAGCAGTACTTC
TRBJ2-5 NA NA TRBV10-3 CAIAGQTTQETQYF TGTGCCATCGCGGGCCAGACAACACAAGAGACCCAGTACTTC
TRBJ1-1 NA TRBD1 TRBV15 CATSSGQGNTEAFF TGTGCCACCAGCAGTGGACAGGGAAACACTGAAGCTTTCTTT
TRBJ1-2 NA NA TRBV5-5 CASSLATGNYGYTF TGTGCCAGCAGCTTGGCCACAGGAAACTATGGCTACACCTTC
TRBJ1-4 NA NA TRBV27 CASSLRGENEKLFF TGTGCCAGCAGTTTACGGGGGGAGAATGAAAAACTGTTTTTT
TRBJ2-1 NA NA TRBV9 CASSVEGASYNEQFF TGTGCCAGCAGCGTAGAAGGTGCTAGCTACAATGAGCAGTTCTTC
TRBJ2-2 NA TRBD2 TRBV4-2 CASSQEAPASGNTGELFF TGTGCCAGCAGCCAAGAAGCCCCCGCTAGCGGGAACACCGGGGAGCTGTTTTTT
TRBJ1-2 NA NA TRBV7-9 CASYEKANYGYTF TGTGCCAGCTATGAGAAAGCTAACTATGGCTACACCTTC
TRBJ2-7 few NA TRBV28 CASNSLVHEQYF TGTGCCAGCAACTCCTTGGTCCACGAGCAGTACTTC
TRBJ1-3 NA TRBD1 TRBV6-1 CASSEMTGSGNTIYF TGTGCCAGCAGTGAAATGACAGGGTCTGGAAACACCATATATTTT
TRBJ2-1 NA NA TRBV20-1 CSARDSNEQFF TGCAGTGCTAGGGACAGCAATGAGCAGTTCTTC
TRBJ2-5 NA NA TRBV5-1 CASSLGPGRQETQYF TGCGCCAGCAGCTTGGGCCCCGGTCGCCAAGAGACCCAGTACTTC
TRBJ1-1 NA TRBD1 TRBV14 CASSHWDRRNTEAFF TGTGCCAGCAGCCATTGGGACAGGCGGAACACTGAAGCTTTCTTT
TRBJ1-1 NA NA TRBV5-6 CASSSGGGINTEAFF TGTGCCAGCAGCAGTGGTGGGGGGATTAACACTGAAGCTTTCTTT
TRBJ2-5 NA TRBD2 TRBV28 CASSSTGAGGETQYF TGTGCCAGCAGTTCAACAGGAGCGGGAGGAGAGACCCAGTACTTC
TRBJ1-5 NA NA TRBV10-1 CASSPGGGQPQHF TGCGCCAGCAGTCCGGGGGGCGGTCAGCCCCAGCATTTT
TRBJ1-1 NA NA TRBV4-1 CASSQNQGSAEAFF TGCGCCAGCAGCCAAAATCAGGGATCCGCTGAAGCTTTCTTT
TRBJ1-3 NA NA TRBV24-1 CATSDARRGSGNTIYF TGTGCCACCAGTGATGCCCGCAGGGGTTCTGGAAACACCATATATTTT
TRBJ1-5 NA TRBD1 TRBV6-5 CATGWGQGVNQPQHF TGTGCAACGGGGTGGGGACAGGGTGTCAATCAGCCCCAGCATTTT
TRBJ1-6 NA TRBD1 TRBV19 CASSKDRGFSPLHF TGTGCCAGTAGTAAGGACAGGGGTTTTTCACCCCTCCACTTT
TRBJ1-1 NA NA TRBV19 CASSMSGDTEAFF TGTGCCAGTAGTATGAGTGGAGACACTGAAGCTTTCTTT
TRBJ2-3 NA NA TRBV9 CASSVEPGVPFTDTQYF TGTGCCAGCAGCGTAGAGCCGGGGGTACCTTTCACAGATACGCAGTATTTT
TRBJ2-3 NA TRBD1 TRBV5-1 CASSNPPGQGAKADTQYF TGCGCCAGCAGCAACCCGCCGGGACAGGGGGCGAAGGCAGATACGCAGTATTTT
TRBJ2-1 NA TRBD2 TRBV15 CATVDGGRGGRGEQFF TGTGCCACCGTCGATGGTGGGCGGGGGGGCCGCGGTGAGCAGTTCTTC
TRBJ1-3 NA NA TRBV5-1 CASSLASSGNTIYF TGCGCCAGCAGCTTGGCGTCCTCTGGAAACACCATATATTTT
TRBJ2-1 NA TRBD2 TRBV7-2 CASSLTAGGRVEQFF TGTGCCAGCAGCCTCACAGCGGGGGGGCGTGTTGAGCAGTTCTTC
TRBJ2-5 NA NA TRBV9 CASTLGEFQETQYF TGTGCCAGCACCTTAGGGGAATTCCAAGAGACCCAGTACTTC
TRBJ1-1 NA NA TRBV11-1 CASSLGVQMNTEAFF TGTGCCAGCAGCTTAGGGGTACAGATGAACACTGAAGCTTTCTTT